The TCR beta chain described here comes from a study of long-term antiretroviral therapy in people with HIV. It was version v3.0 of the immunoSEQ assay that was run at survey level. This table comes from immunoSEQ multiplex PCR, and its TCRdb copy is limited to in-frame clones, with some not included. The sample includes some 20,000 clones, over 65% of them seen just once. The germline gives CDR1 SEHNR, CDR2 FQNEAQ (reference sequence). V was trimmed by 4 bases and J by 5 bases, leaving 14 bases between them. CDR3 length: 14 amino acids. The chain is built from TRBV7-9 and TRBJ2-5, with D possibly TRBD2 on 7 matching bases. The TCR originated in a man under 40 with HIV. The sample in question was unsorted PBMCs, obtained less than 6 years after starting antiretroviral therapy. CDR3 region: CASSSRGGRETQYF. The CDR3, as DNA: TGTGCCAGCAGCTCAAGGGGGGGCCGGGAGACCCAGTACTTC.